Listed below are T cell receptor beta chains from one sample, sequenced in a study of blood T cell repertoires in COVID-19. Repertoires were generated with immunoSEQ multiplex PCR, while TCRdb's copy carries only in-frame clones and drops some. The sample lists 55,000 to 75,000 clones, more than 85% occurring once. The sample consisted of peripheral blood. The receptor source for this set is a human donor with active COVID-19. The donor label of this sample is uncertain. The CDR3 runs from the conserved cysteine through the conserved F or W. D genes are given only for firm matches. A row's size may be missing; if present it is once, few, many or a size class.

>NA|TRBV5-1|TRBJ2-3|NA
CASGTGRTDTQYF
TGCGCCAGTGGGACTGGGCGCACAGATACGCAGTATTTT
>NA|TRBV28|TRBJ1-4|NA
CASSTGTPGMGKLFF
TGTGCCAGCAGTACCGGGACACCGGGAATGGGAAAACTGTTTTTT
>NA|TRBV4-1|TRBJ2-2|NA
CASSQVSRLANTGELFF
TGCGCCAGCAGCCAAGTTTCGAGACTCGCGAACACCGGGGAGCTGTTTTTT
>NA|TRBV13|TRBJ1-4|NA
CASSFGEGATNEKLFF
TGTGCCAGCAGCTTCGGCGAAGGAGCAACTAATGAAAAACTGTTTTTT
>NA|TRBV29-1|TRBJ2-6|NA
CSVSRDSGANVLTF
TGCAGCGTTTCCAGGGACTCTGGGGCCAACGTCCTGACTTTC
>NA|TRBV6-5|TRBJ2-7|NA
CASKYTEGSIEQYF
TGTGCCAGTAAATACACGGAAGGGAGTATTGAGCAGTACTTC
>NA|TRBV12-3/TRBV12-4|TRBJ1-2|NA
CASTQDRNYGYTF
TGTGCCAGCACTCAAGACAGGAACTATGGCTACACCTTC
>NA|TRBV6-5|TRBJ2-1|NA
CASSYNSLSSYNEQFF
TGTGCCAGCAGTTACAACTCTCTAAGCTCCTACAATGAGCAGTTCTTC
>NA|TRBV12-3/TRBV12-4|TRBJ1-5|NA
CASSLRLGQPQHF
TGTGCCAGCAGTTTAAGACTGGGTCAGCCCCAGCATTTT
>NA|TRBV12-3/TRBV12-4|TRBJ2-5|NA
CASSFGWRETQYF
TGTGCCAGCAGTTTCGGCTGGAGGGAGACCCAGTACTTC
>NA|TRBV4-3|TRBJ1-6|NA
CASSQEAFGRSPLHF
TGCGCCAGCAGCCAAGAAGCGTTTGGAAGGTCACCCCTCCACTTT
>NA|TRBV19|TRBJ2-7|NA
CASSLGSGEQYF
TGTGCCAGTAGTTTGGGGTCGGGGGAGCAGTACTTC
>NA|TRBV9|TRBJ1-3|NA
CASSVGQGTGNTIYF
TGTGCCAGCAGCGTAGGGCAGGGGACCGGAAACACCATATATTTT
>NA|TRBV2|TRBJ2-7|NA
CASSGRQQIYEQYF
TGTGCCAGCAGTGGTAGACAGCAGATCTACGAGCAGTACTTC
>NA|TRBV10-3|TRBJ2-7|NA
CAISEGEYEQYF
TGTGCCATCAGTGAGGGGGAGTACGAGCAGTACTTC
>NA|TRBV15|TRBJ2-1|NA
CATSRPRRGTADYNEQFF
TGTGCCACCAGCAGACCCCGCCGCGGGACAGCAGACTACAATGAGCAGTTCTTC
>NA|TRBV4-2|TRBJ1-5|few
CASSQRYQGDQPQHF
TGTGCCAGCAGCCAGCGTTATCAGGGCGATCAGCCCCAGCATTTT
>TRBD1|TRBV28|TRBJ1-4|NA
CASHEAGGQEKLFF
TGTGCCAGCCACGAAGCAGGGGGACAGGAAAAACTGTTTTTT
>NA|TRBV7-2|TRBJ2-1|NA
CASSLLSGYNEQFF
TGTGCCAGCAGCTTATTGTCAGGGTACAATGAGCAGTTCTTC
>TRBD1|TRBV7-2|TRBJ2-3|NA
CASSLGTGTGVTDTQYF
TGTGCCAGCAGCTTAGGGACCGGGACAGGGGTTACAGATACGCAGTATTTT
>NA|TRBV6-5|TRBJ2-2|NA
CASRTGTLNTGELFF
TGTGCCAGCAGAACTGGGACTTTGAACACCGGGGAGCTGTTTTTT
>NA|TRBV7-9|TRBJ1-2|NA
CASSLAGGELYTF
TGTGCCAGCAGCTTAGCAGGGGGTGAACTCTACACCTTC
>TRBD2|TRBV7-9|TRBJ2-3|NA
CASSFPAAGAADTQYF
TGTGCCAGCAGCTTCCCTGCAGCGGGAGCAGCAGATACGCAGTATTTT
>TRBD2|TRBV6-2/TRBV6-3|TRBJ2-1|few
CASSYLAEYNEQFF
TGTGCCAGCAGTTATCTAGCGGAATACAATGAGCAGTTCTTC
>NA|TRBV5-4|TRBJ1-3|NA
CASSDPLTGGNTIYF
TGTGCCAGCAGCGACCCCCTTACAGGGGGAAACACCATATATTTT
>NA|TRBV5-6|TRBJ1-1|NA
CASSSGVWGDTEAFF
TGTGCCAGCAGCAGCGGGGTTTGGGGGGACACTGAAGCTTTCTTT
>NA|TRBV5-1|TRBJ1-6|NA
CASSLGADTSPLHF
TGCGCCAGCAGCTTGGGGGCAGATACTTCACCCCTCCACTTT
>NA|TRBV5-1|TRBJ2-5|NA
CASRNTGNQETQYF
TGCGCCAGCCGAAATACCGGGAACCAAGAGACCCAGTACTTC
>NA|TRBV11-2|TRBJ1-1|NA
CASSLIWGGRKTEAFF
TGTGCCAGCAGCTTAATTTGGGGTGGGAGGAAAACTGAAGCTTTCTTT
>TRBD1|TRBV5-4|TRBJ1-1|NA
CASSSRDRVTEAFF
TGTGCCAGCAGCAGCCGGGACAGGGTTACTGAAGCTTTCTTT
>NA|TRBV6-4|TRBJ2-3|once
CASSDGAGGTDTQYF
TGTGCCAGCAGTGACGGGGCAGGGGGCACAGATACGCAGTATTTT
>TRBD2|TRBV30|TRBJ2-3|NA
CAWQRGSTDTQYF
TGTGCCTGGCAGCGGGGGAGCACAGATACGCAGTATTTT
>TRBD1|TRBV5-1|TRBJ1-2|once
CASSLGQGAVNYGYTF
TGCGCCAGCAGCTTAGGACAGGGGGCGGTTAACTATGGCTACACCTTC
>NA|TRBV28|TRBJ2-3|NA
CASSLPQGGDTQYF
TGTGCCAGCAGTTTACCACAGGGCGGAGATACGCAGTATTTT
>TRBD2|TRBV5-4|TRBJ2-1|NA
CASSPLAGGPPEQFF
TGTGCCAGCAGCCCCTTAGCGGGAGGGCCACCTGAGCAGTTCTTC
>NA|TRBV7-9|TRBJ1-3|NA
CASSLALELGNTIYF
TGTGCCAGCAGCTTAGCTCTGGAGTTAGGAAACACCATATATTTT
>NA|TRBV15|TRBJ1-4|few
CATSRGLTEKLFF
TGTGCCACCAGCAGGGGGCTGACTGAAAAACTGTTTTTT
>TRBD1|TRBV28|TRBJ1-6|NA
CATLLNDRDNSPLHF
TGTGCCACCCTCCTGAATGACAGGGATAATTCACCCCTCCACTTT
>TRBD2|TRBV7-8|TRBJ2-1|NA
CASSYLGTRHDGQFF
TGTGCCAGCAGTTATCTCGGGACTAGACATGACGGGCAGTTCTTC
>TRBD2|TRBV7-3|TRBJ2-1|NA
CASSSAGSGSGNEQFF
TGTGCCAGCAGCTCGGCGGGGAGCGGGAGCGGGAATGAGCAGTTCTTC
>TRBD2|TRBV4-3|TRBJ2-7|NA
CASSQDPSYGGMSYEQYF
TGCGCCAGCAGCCAAGACCCCTCTTACGGGGGGATGTCCTACGAGCAGTACTTC
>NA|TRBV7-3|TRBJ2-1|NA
CASSLSLTNEQFF
TGTGCCAGCAGCTTAAGTCTGACTAATGAGCAGTTCTTC
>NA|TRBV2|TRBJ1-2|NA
CASIDGYTF
TGTGCCAGCATAGATGGCTACACCTTC
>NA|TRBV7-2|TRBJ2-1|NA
CASRIQSGLFSEQFF
TGTGCCAGCAGAATACAGTCAGGGCTGTTTTCTGAGCAGTTCTTC
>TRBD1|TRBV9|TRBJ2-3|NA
CASSVGTGPADTQYF
TGTGCCAGCAGCGTCGGGACAGGGCCTGCAGATACGCAGTATTTT
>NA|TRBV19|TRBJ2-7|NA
CASSITWQTYEQYF
TGTGCCAGTAGCATAACGTGGCAGACCTACGAGCAGTACTTC
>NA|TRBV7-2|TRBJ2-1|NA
CASTPGHLNEQFF
TGTGCCAGCACCCCAGGGCACCTCAATGAGCAGTTCTTC
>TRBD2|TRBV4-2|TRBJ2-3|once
CASSQQGGRGDTQYF
TGTGCCAGCAGCCAGCAGGGAGGGCGGGGGGATACGCAGTATTTT
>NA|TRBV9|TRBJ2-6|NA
CASSVGGTGANVLTF
TGTGCCAGCAGCGTGGGAGGTACTGGGGCCAACGTCCTGACTTTC
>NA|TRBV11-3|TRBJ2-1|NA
CASSLDWRPPYNEQFF
TGTGCCAGCAGCTTAGATTGGAGACCACCCTACAATGAGCAGTTCTTC
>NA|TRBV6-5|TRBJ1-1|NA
CASSSWQNTEAFF
TGTGCCAGCAGTTCTTGGCAGAACACTGAAGCTTTCTTT
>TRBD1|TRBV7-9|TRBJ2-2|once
CASSLALGQWTGGELFF
TGTGCCAGCAGCTTAGCGCTGGGACAGTGGACGGGCGGGGAGCTGTTTTTT
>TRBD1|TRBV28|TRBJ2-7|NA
CASTRQGIGSYEQYF
TGTGCCAGCACCCGACAGGGGATAGGCTCCTACGAGCAGTACTTC
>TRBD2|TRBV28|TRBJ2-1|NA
CASGLREWAGVPRDEQFF
TGTGCCAGCGGCCTGCGTGAGTGGGCGGGAGTGCCCCGGGATGAGCAGTTCTTC
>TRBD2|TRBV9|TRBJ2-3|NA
CASSDGTSGINTQYF
TGTGCCAGCAGCGACGGGACTAGCGGGATAAATACGCAGTATTTT